These 4 T cell receptor beta chains were sequenced from one sample in a study of T cell responses to AZD1222 COVID-19 vaccine. Repertoires were generated with immunoSEQ multiplex PCR, while TCRdb's copy carries only in-frame clones and drops some. The sample includes 180,000 or so clones, about 87% of them seen just once. Material: peripheral blood, obtained 28 days after the second dose of the MenACWY control vaccine. Every receptor here comes from an adult who received the MenACWY meningococcal vaccine as a control.

This chain joins TRBV6-6 and TRBJ1-6; 7 bases match TRBD1. The CDR3 contains 15 residues. The V gene end was trimmed by 6 bases and the J gene end by 5 bases; junction bases not matched to a gene: 7. The germline gives CDR1 MNHNY, CDR2 SVGAGI (reference sequence). CDR3 DNA sequence: TGTGCCAGCAGATCCACAGGGGCCGATAATTCACCCCTCCACTTT. Amino acid sequence: CASRSTGADNSPLHF.

This CDR3 reads CAGGRDYEQFF. In DNA form, the CDR3 reads TGTGCCGGCGGGAGGGACTATGAGCAGTTCTTC. This chain links TRBV28 with TRBJ2-1, with 9 bases that match TRBD2. The CDR3 has 11 amino acids. V lost 11 bases and J lost 8; bases outside the gene matches: 4. Germline CDR1 reads MDHEN; CDR2 reads SYDVKM.

The gene calls are TRBV27 and TRBJ2-5; 7 bases align to TRBD2. The CDR3 contains 15 residues. Looked up from germline, CDR1 is MNHEY and CDR2 is SMNVEV (reference sequence). V lost 2 bases to trimming and J lost 3 bases; unmatched junction nucleotides: 6. The CDR3 reads CASSLGGGGKETQYF. As DNA, the CDR3 is TGTGCCAGCAGTTTAGGCGGGGGAGGAAAAGAGACCCAGTACTTC.

The chain joins TRBV7-9 to TRBJ2-2; the D gene is possibly TRBD1 (5 bases). With 10 bases removed from V and 1 base from J, the gap between germline ends came to 13 bases. Germline CDR1 SEHNR, CDR2 FQNEAQ (reference sequence). This CDR3 contains 14 residues. CDR3 in DNA: TGTGCCATAGGGTGGGGCCTGAACACCGGGGAGCTGTTTTTT. It encodes CAIGWGLNTGELFF.